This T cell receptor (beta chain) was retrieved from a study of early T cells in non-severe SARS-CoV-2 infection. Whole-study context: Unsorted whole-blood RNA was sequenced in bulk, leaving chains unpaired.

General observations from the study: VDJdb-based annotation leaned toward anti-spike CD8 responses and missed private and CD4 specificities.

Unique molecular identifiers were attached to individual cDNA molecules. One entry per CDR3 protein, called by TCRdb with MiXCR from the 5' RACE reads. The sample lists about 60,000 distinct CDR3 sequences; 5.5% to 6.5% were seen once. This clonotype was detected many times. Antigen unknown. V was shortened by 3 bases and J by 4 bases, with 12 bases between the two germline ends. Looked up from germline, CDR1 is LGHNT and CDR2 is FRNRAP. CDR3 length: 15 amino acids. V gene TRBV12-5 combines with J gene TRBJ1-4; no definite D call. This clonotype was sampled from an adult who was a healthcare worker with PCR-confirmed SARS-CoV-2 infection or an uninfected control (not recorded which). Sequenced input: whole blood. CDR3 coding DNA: TGTGCTAGTGGTTTCCGTCCAACCCTTAATGAAAAACTGTTTTTT. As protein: CASGFRPTLNEKLFF.